This TCR beta chain is drawn from a study of T cell responses to AZD1222 COVID-19 vaccine. Points from the study as a whole: Spike-specific TCR breadth and depth rose after two AZD1222 doses. The peak T cell response came first, and repertoires were sampled only after it. White British ancestry dominated among donors, who included more females, and clonal diversity was possibly underestimated.

A note on this clone: Its antigen is still unknown.

V shed 1 base and J shed 4 bases, with 11 bases lying between them. CDR1 is SGHRS, CDR2 YFSETQ, per germline. The CDR3 loop spans 14 amino acids. The repertoire was sequenced with immunoSEQ multiplex PCR; TCRdb's copy has only in-frame clones and lacks some. Among about 120,000 clones listed, 92% were seen once. This receptor was identified in an adult who received the AZD1222 COVID-19 vaccine. The chain couples TRBV5-1 to TRBJ1-1; D not certain. Specimen: peripheral blood, collected 28 days after the second AZD1222 dose. The CDR3 DNA sequence: TGCGCCAGCAGCTTGCTCGTTGAAGGCACTGAAGCTTTCTTT. This encodes CASSLLVEGTEAFF.